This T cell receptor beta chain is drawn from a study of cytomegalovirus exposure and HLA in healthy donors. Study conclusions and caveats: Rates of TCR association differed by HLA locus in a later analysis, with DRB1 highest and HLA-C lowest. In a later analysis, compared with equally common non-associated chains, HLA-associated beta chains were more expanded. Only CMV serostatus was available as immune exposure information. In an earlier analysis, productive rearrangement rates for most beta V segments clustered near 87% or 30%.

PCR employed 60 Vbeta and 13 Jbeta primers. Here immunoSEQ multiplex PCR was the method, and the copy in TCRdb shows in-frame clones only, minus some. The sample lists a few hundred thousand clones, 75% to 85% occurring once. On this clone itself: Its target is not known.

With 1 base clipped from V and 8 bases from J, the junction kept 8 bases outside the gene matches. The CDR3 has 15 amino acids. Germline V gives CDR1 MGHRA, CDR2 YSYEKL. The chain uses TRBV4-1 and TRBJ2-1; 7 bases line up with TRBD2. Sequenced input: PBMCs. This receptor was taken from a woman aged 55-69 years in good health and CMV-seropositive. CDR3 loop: CASSQVAGDQDEQFF. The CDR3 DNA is TGCGCCAGCAGCCAAGTGGCGGGAGATCAGGATGAGCAGTTCTTC.